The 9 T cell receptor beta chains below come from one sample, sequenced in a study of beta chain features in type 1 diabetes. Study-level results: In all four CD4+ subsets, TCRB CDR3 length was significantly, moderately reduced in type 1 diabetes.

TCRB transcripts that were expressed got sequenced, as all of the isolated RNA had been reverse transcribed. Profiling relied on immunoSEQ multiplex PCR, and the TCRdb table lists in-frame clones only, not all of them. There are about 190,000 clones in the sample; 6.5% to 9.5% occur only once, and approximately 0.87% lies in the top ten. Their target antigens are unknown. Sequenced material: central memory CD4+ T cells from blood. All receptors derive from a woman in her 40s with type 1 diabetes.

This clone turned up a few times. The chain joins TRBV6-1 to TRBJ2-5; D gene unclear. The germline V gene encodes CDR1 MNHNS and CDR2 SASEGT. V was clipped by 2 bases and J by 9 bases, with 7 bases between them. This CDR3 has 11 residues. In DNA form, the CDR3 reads TGTGCCAGCAGTGAACTCACATCCCAGTACTTC. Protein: CASSELTSQYF.

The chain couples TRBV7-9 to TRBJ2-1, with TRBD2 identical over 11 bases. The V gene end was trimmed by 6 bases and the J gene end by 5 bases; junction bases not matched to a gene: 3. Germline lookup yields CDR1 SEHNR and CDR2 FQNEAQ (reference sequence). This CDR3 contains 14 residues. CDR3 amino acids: CASRGLAADNEQFF. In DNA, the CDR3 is TGTGCCAGCAGGGGACTAGCGGCCGACAATGAGCAGTTCTTC. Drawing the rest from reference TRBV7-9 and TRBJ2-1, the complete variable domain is DTGVSQNPRHKITKRGQNVTFRCDPISEHNRLYWYRQTLGQGPEFLTYFQNEAQLEKSRLLSDRFSAERPKGSFSTLEIQRTEQGDSAMYLCASRGLAADNEQFFGPGTRLTVL.

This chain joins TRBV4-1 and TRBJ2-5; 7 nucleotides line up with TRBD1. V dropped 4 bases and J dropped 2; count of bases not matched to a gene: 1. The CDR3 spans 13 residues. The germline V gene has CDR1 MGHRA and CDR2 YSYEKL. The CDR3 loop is CASSPTGQETQYF. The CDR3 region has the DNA TGCGCCAGCAGCCCGACAGGGCAAGAGACCCAGTACTTC.

The CDR3 DNA follows: TGTGCCACCAGCAGAGGAAGGCCAGGGTCCGCGGGGGTAGGCGGGGAGCTGTTTTTT. Protein: CATSRGRPGSAGVGGELFF. This chain joins TRBV15 and TRBJ2-2, with 7 bases matching TRBD2. CDR1 LNHNV and CDR2 YYDKDF come from the germline V gene (reference sequence). V dropped 1 base and J dropped 7; count of bases not matched to a gene: 18. The CDR3 loop spans 19 amino acids.

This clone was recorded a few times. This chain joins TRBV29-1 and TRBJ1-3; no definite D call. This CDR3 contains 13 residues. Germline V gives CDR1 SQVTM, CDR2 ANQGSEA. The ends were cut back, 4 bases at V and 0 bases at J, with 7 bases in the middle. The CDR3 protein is CSVAAASGNTIYF. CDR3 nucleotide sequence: TGCAGCGTTGCGGCGGCCTCTGGAAACACCATATATTTT.

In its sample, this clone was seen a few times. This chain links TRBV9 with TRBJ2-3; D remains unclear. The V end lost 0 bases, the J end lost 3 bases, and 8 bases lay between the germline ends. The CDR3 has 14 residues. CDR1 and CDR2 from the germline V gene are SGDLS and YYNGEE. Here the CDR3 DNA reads TGTGCCAGCAGCGTAGCTTCTAGAACAGATACGCAGTATTTT. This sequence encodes CASSVASRTDTQYF.

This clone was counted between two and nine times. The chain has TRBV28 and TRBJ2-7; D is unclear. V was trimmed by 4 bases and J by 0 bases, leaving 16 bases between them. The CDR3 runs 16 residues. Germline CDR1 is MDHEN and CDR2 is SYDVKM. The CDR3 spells CASSSYSASPSYEQYF. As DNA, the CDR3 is TGTGCCAGCAGTTCCTACTCCGCTTCCCCCTCCTACGAGCAGTACTTC.

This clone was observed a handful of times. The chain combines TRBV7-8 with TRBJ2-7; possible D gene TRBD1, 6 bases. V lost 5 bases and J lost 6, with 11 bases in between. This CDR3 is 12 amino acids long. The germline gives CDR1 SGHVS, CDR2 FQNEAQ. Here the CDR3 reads CASSARGIEQYF. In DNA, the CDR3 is TGTGCCAGCAGCGCTAGGGGGATCGAGCAGTACTTC.

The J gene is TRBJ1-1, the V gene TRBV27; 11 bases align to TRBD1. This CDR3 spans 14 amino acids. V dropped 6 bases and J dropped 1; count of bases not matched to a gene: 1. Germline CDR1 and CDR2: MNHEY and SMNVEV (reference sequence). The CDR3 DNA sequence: TGTGCCAGCAGGGGGACAGGGGGGAACACTGAAGCTTTCTTT. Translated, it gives CASRGTGGNTEAFF.